This TCR beta chain originates from a study of cytomegalovirus exposure and HLA in healthy donors. Background on the study: A previous analysis identified approximately 110 million unique TCR beta sequences derived from roughly 190 million T cells. Study outcomes and limitations: The later analysis indicated that the majority of CMV-associated TCR beta chains appeared HLA-restricted. A later analysis associated 15,000 or so TCR beta sequences with HLA alleles at a 0.05 false discovery rate. A later analysis reportedly identified an Asian-associated ancestry cluster as carrying fewer N-insertions than the 666-donor mean.

A remark on this clone: What it binds is unknown.

Germline V lookup: CDR1 LNHDA, CDR2 SQIVND (reference sequence). This CDR3 spans 15 amino acids. The junction had 3 bases not matched to a gene; V was cut back by 3 bases and J by 6 bases. PCR employed 60 Vbeta and 13 Jbeta primers. Sequencing was performed with immunoSEQ multiplex PCR; in TCRdb, only in-frame clones are kept and a portion is missing. The data show over 110,000 clones, approximately 80% seen once. This receptor was identified in a male donor in good health and CMV-seropositive. The gene calls are TRBV19 and TRBJ2-1; 12 bases match TRBD1. Specimen: PBMCs. The CDR3, as DNA: TGTGCCAGTAGTATTGGGACAGGGGGCTTCAATGAGCAGTTCTTC. It translates to CASSIGTGGFNEQFF.